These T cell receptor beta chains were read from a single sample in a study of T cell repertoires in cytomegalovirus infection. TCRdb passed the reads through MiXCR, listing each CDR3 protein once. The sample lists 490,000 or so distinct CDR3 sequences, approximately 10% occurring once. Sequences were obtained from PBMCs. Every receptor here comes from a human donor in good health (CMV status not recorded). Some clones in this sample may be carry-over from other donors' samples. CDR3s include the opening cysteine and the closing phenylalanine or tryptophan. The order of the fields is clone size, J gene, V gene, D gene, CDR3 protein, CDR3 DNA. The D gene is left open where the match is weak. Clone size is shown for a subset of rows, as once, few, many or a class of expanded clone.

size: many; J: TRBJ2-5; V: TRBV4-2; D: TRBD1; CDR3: CASSRAGTGFGLETQYF; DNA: TGTGCCAGCAGCCGGGCCGGGACAGGGTTTGGTTTGGAGACCCAGTACTTC
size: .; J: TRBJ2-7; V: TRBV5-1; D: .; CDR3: CASSPRLMSRSSYEQYF; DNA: TGCGCCAGCAGCCCACGACTAATGAGCCGAAGCTCCTACGAGCAGTACTTC
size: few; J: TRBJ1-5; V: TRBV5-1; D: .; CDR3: CASSWDLNQPQHF; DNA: TGCGCCAGCAGCTGGGACCTTAATCAGCCCCAGCATTTT
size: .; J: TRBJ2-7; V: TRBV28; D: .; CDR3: CATVGGSYEQYF; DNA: TGTGCCACGGTGGGGGGCTCCTACGAGCAGTACTTC
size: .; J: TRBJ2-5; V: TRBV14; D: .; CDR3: CASSPRWASVQETQYF; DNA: TGTGCCAGCTCCCCGAGGTGGGCTAGCGTACAAGAGACCCAGTACTTC
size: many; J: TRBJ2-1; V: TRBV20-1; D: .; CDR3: CSAPVKPYNEQFF; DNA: TGCAGTGCTCCCGTAAAGCCCTACAATGAGCAGTTCTTC
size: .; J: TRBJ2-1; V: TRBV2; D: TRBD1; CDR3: CASSGDRGLYNEQFF; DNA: TGTGCCAGCAGTGGGGACAGGGGGCTTTACAATGAGCAGTTCTTC
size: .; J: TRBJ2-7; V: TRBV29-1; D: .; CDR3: CSVEWKQGVSEQYF; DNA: TGCAGCGTTGAATGGAAACAGGGAGTCAGCGAGCAGTACTTC
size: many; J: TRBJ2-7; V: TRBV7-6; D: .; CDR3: CASSLGGVGNYEQYF; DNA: TGTGCCAGCAGCTTAGGGGGGGTAGGCAACTACGAGCAGTACTTC
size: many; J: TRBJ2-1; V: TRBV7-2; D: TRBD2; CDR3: CASTPQAGTYNEQFF; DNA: TGTGCCAGCACCCCCCAAGCGGGAACCTACAATGAGCAGTTCTTC
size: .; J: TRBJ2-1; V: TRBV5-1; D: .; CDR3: CASSLDRGGINEQFF; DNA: TGCGCCAGCAGCTTGGATCGGGGTGGAATAAATGAGCAGTTCTTC